Listed below are T cell receptor beta chains from one sample, sequenced in a study of Ad26.COV2.S vaccination and SARS-CoV-2 variants. The protocol was immunoSEQ multiplex PCR, while the TCRdb copy is restricted to in-frame clones and leaves out a portion. The sample has around 270,000 clones, 87% seen once. The input for sequencing was peripheral blood, taken in a trial of Ad26.COV2.S vaccine versus placebo. These receptors were taken from a person aged 18-65 years who received the Ad26.COV2.S COVID-19 vaccine or a placebo. Both conserved end residues are part of each CDR3. The D gene is left open where the match is weak. Where a row states a size, it is once, few, many or the class of an expanded clone; other rows omit it.

j_call clone_size d_call v_call cdr3_nt cdr3_aa
TRBJ2-7 medium-sized . TRBV4-1 TGCGCCAGCAGCCAAGATAACGTCGGTCCCTACGAGCAGTACTTC CASSQDNVGPYEQYF
TRBJ1-2 once . TRBV11-2 TGTGCCAGCAGCTTAGGGGGCGGGGCAAGGGGCTACACCTTC CASSLGGGARGYTF
TRBJ1-1 . TRBD1 TRBV6-2/TRBV6-3 TGTGCCAGCAGTTATCCGGCAGGGGGCGACACTGAAGCTTTCTTT CASSYPAGGDTEAFF
TRBJ2-5 . TRBD2 TRBV7-2 TGTGCCAGCAGTCCGACTCTAGCGGGAGAGACCCAGTACTTC CASSPTLAGETQYF
TRBJ1-5 . TRBD1 TRBV2 TGTGCCAGCTCGGGACAGAGCTACGATCAGCCCCAGCATTTT CASSGQSYDQPQHF
TRBJ2-3 . . TRBV7-3 TGTGCCAGCAGCTTAATCCCGGGGCTCACAGATACGCAGTATTTT CASSLIPGLTDTQYF
TRBJ2-5 few TRBD2 TRBV10-2 TGCGCCAGCAGCCCAGCGGGGGGGCAAGAGACCCAGTACTTC CASSPAGGQETQYF
TRBJ2-6 . TRBD1 TRBV4-1 TGCGCCAGCAGCCAAAGGCCCCCACGGGGACAGGGGGCTTCAGGGGCCAACGTCCTGACTTTC CASSQRPPRGQGASGANVLTF
TRBJ2-5 . . TRBV25-1 TGTGCCAGCAGTGAATTTGGTCCTGATCAAGAGACCCAGTACTTC CASSEFGPDQETQYF
TRBJ2-1 . TRBD2 TRBV4-3 TGCGCCAGCAGCCAAGGGGGACTAGCGGGCCCTAACTACAATGAGCAGTTCTTC CASSQGGLAGPNYNEQFF
TRBJ1-2 few TRBD1 TRBV6-5 TGTGCCGCGCAGGGGGCGAATAACTATGGCTACACCTTC CAAQGANNYGYTF
TRBJ2-1 . . TRBV9 TGTGCCAGCAGTTCACAGGGTATTGAGCAGTTCTTC CASSSQGIEQFF
TRBJ2-5 . . TRBV4-3 TGCGCCAGCAGCCAAGTGGTTCGGGCCTCGGGGAAAGAGACCCAGTACTTC CASSQVVRASGKETQYF
TRBJ2-3 . . TRBV13 TGTGCCAGCAGCTTAGGGGGGAGTGGGGGCACCACAGATACGCAGTATTTT CASSLGGSGGTTDTQYF
TRBJ1-2 . . TRBV27 TGTGCCAGCAGCTCCGCTTACAGCTCCCTTAACTATGGCTACACCTTC CASSSAYSSLNYGYTF
TRBJ2-2 . TRBD2 TRBV13 TGTGCCAGCAGCCTCCGGACTAGCGGGAACACCGGGGAGCTGTTTTTT CASSLRTSGNTGELFF
TRBJ2-3 . TRBD2 TRBV5-6 TGTGCCACCCGAGGGAGGGGCACAGATACGCAGTATTTT CATRGRGTDTQYF
TRBJ1-4 few . TRBV30 TGTGCCTGGAACGGGGGTTACGAAAAACTGTTTTTT CAWNGGYEKLFF
TRBJ2-2 . . TRBV29-1 TGCAGCGTGGACAGGAGGGCCGGGGAGCTGTTTTTT CSVDRRAGELFF
TRBJ2-1 . TRBD2 TRBV29-1 TGCAGGGCGGGGGACTCCTACAATGAGCAGTTCTTC CRAGDSYNEQFF
TRBJ2-4 . TRBD2 TRBV4-3 TGCGCCAGCAGCTCCGGGACTAGCGGGGAAAACATTCAGTACTTC CASSSGTSGENIQYF
TRBJ2-5 . TRBD2 TRBV3-1/TRBV3-2 TGTGCCAGCAGCCAAGATTTGGAGCGGGGGGGCTATGAGACCCAGTACTTC CASSQDLERGGYETQYF
TRBJ2-7 . . TRBV5-6 TGTGCCAGCAGCTTGAAGGTCTCCTACGAGCAGTACTTC CASSLKVSYEQYF
TRBJ2-1 . TRBD1 TRBV18 TGTGCCAGCTCACCAGGGACAGGGCTATACAATGAGCAGTTCTTC CASSPGTGLYNEQFF
TRBJ2-3 . . TRBV4-1 TGCGCCAGCAGCCAAGATCATCGAGGTAGCACAGATACGCAGTATTTT CASSQDHRGSTDTQYF
TRBJ2-1 once TRBD1 TRBV7-2 TGTGCCAGCAGCTTCCCCGGGACAGGGGTCAATGAGCAGTTCTTC CASSFPGTGVNEQFF
TRBJ2-7 . . TRBV13 TGTGCCAGCAGCTTAGTCGCCGAGCAGTACTTC CASSLVAEQYF
TRBJ2-3 . . TRBV5-1 TGCGCCAGCAGCTATATATTAGCGGAAACAGATACGCAGTATTTT CASSYILAETDTQYF
TRBJ2-3 . TRBD1 TRBV5-1 TGCGCCAGCAGCTTGGGACAGGGGGCGCCAACAGATACGCAGTATTTT CASSLGQGAPTDTQYF
TRBJ1-6 . . TRBV5-1 TGCGCCAGCAGCCCCACAAGCTCCTATAATTCACCCCTCCACTTT CASSPTSSYNSPLHF
TRBJ2-1 . . TRBV5-1 TGCGCCAGCAGCTTGGGGGGCGGGTCCTACAATGAGCAGTTCTTC CASSLGGGSYNEQFF
TRBJ2-3 . . TRBV15 TGTGCCACCAGCAGAGCCAGCACAGATACGCAGTATTTT CATSRASTDTQYF
TRBJ1-5 few . TRBV30 TGTGCCTGGAGTGACTACGGGGATCAGCCCCAGCATTTT CAWSDYGDQPQHF
TRBJ1-2 . TRBD1 TRBV5-4 TGTGCCAGCAGCTTGGCCGGACAGGGGAGTTATGGCTACACCTTC CASSLAGQGSYGYTF
TRBJ1-3 . . TRBV12-3/TRBV12-4 TGTGCCAGCAGTTACGACTCGAGGAACACCATATATTTT CASSYDSRNTIYF
TRBJ1-2 once TRBD1 TRBV4-3 TGCGCCAGCAGCCCCCGACAGGGGGCTGGCTACACCTTC CASSPRQGAGYTF
TRBJ1-5 . . TRBV18 TGTGCCAGCTCACCCCGGGAGATGAGGTTTCGGACAGAGGCCCATCAGCCCCAGCATTTT CASSPREMRFRTEAHQPQHF
TRBJ2-1 . . TRBV6-5 TGTGCCAGCAGTTACTTCGGTGAGCAGTTCTTC CASSYFGEQFF
TRBJ1-1 . . TRBV30 TGTGCCTGGAGTGACAGCCTGAACACTGAAGCTTTCTTT CAWSDSLNTEAFF
TRBJ2-7 . TRBD1 TRBV7-2 TGTGCCAGCAGCTTGGAACAGGGGGGAGCCTACGAGCAGTACTTC CASSLEQGGAYEQYF
TRBJ1-6 . . TRBV3-1/TRBV3-2 TGTGCCAGCAGCCTCAGGAAGGACCTCCACTTT CASSLRKDLHF
TRBJ1-2 . . TRBV7-8 TGTGCCAGCAGCCCAGGTGGGGCAGGGGATGGCTACACCTTC CASSPGGAGDGYTF
TRBJ2-5 . . TRBV7-9 TGTGCCAGCAGCTTTGGCGCCCAAGGAGGGGAGACCCAGTACTTC CASSFGAQGGETQYF
TRBJ2-1 once TRBD2 TRBV19 TGTGCCAGTAGTAACACCCGGGACTACCTTGCATCTGAGCAGTTCTTC CASSNTRDYLASEQFF
TRBJ1-5 . . TRBV6-6 TGTGCCAGCAGCCCGATAAATAGCAATCAGCCCCAGCATTTT CASSPINSNQPQHF
TRBJ1-5 . . TRBV25-1 TGTGCCAGCAGTGGGACGGTCGGGGTAAACGATCAGCCCCAGCATTTT CASSGTVGVNDQPQHF
TRBJ2-1 . TRBD1 TRBV5-6 TGTGCCAGCAGCTCGGGACAGCCCAGCTCCTACAATGAGCAGTTCTTC CASSSGQPSSYNEQFF
TRBJ1-1 once . TRBV21-1 TGTGCCAGCAGCAAGCGCTTAGAAGGGGGGCGGAATTACATGAACACTGAAGCTTTCTTT CASSKRLEGGRNYMNTEAFF
TRBJ1-1 . . TRBV18 TGTGCCAGCTCCAGGGCAGGGCACACTGAAGCTTTCTTT CASSRAGHTEAFF
TRBJ2-2 . TRBD1 TRBV7-9 TGTGCCAGCAGTCGGCAGGGGGCCCGGGAGCTGTTTTTT CASSRQGARELFF
TRBJ1-2 few . TRBV20-1 TGCAGTGCTAGTAATGGCGGATCTAACTATGGCTACACCTTC CSASNGGSNYGYTF
TRBJ1-2 . TRBD1 TRBV15 TGTGCCACCAGCCGCACAGGGGTCGGGCCTGATGGCTACACCTTC CATSRTGVGPDGYTF
TRBJ2-2 once TRBD1 TRBV5-1 TGCGCCAGCAGCAAGACAGGGTTCACCGGGGAGCTGTTTTTT CASSKTGFTGELFF
TRBJ1-1 . . TRBV5-6 TGTGCCAGCAGCCGACGGGTTGAAGCTTTCTTT CASSRRVEAFF
TRBJ1-5 . TRBD1 TRBV6-5 TGTGCCAGCATCACCGGACAGGGAGGTCAGCCCCAGCATTTT CASITGQGGQPQHF
TRBJ2-2 . . TRBV5-1 TGCGCCAGCAGCTTCCCTGACACCGGGGAGCTGTTTTTT CASSFPDTGELFF
TRBJ1-2 . . TRBV6-5 TGTGCCAGCAGAGACTCCCTGGGCTATGGCTACACCTTC CASRDSLGYGYTF
TRBJ1-5 . . TRBV11-2 TGTGCCAGCAGCTTAGAGGGAAATAGCAATCAGCCCCAGCATTTT CASSLEGNSNQPQHF
TRBJ1-4 . . TRBV24-1 TGTGCCACCAGTGATTTCCTAAATGAAAAACTGTTTTTT CATSDFLNEKLFF
TRBJ1-4 few TRBD1 TRBV30 TGTGCCGCGGGACAGGGGATACTGTTTTTT CAAGQGILFF